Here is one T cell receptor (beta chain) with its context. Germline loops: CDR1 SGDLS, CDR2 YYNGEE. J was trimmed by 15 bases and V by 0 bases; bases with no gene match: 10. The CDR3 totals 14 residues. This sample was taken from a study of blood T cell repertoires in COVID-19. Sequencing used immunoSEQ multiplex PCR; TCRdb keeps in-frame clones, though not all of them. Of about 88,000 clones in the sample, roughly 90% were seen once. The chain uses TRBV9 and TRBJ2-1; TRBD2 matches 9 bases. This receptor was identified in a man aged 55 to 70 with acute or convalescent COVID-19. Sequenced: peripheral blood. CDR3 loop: CASSVGLAGNPMFF. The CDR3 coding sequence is TGTGCCAGCAGCGTAGGGCTAGCGGGAAATCCAATGTTCTTC.